This T cell receptor beta chain stems from a study of T cell responses to AZD1222 COVID-19 vaccine. With respect to this clone: Antigen specificity is unknown.

The germline V gene has CDR1 LNHDA and CDR2 SQIVND (reference sequence). The CDR3 is made up of 14 amino acids. V lost 6 bases, J lost 9 bases, and 11 bases stayed unmatched. Using immunoSEQ multiplex PCR, the repertoire was profiled, and TCRdb retains in-frame clones only, with some absent. Among more than 95,000 clones, approximately 89% were seen once, and the ten largest hold 8.5% to 12%. Study-wide findings and caveats: Spike-specific TCR breadth and depth were elevated following two AZD1222 doses.

This sequence joins TRBV19 and TRBJ2-1, with 7 nucleotides matching TRBD1. The material sequenced was peripheral blood, taken on day 0 of AZD1222 vaccination. The receptor's source is an adult in good health. DNA of the CDR3: TGTGCCAGTAGCAAGACAGGGTATATTCGTGAGCAGTTCTTC. Translating gives CASSKTGYIREQFF.